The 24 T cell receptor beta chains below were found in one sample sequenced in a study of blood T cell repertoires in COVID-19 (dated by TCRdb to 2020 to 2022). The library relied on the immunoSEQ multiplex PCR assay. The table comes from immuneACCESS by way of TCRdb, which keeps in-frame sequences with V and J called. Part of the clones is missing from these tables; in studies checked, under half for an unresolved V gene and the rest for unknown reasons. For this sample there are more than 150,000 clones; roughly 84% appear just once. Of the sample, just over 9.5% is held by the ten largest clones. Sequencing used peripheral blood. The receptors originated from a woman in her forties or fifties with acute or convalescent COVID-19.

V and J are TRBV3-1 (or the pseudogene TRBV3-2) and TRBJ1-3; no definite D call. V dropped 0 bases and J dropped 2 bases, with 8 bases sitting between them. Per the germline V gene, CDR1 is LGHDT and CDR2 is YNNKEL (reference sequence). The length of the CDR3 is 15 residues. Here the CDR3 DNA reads TGTGCCAGCAGCCAAGACTTGACTCCTGGAAACACCATATATTTT. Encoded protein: CASSQDLTPGNTIYF.

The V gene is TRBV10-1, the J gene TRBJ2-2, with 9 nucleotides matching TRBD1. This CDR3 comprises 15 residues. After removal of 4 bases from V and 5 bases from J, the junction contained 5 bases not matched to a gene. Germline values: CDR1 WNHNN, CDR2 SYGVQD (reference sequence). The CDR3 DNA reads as TGCGCCAGCAGTGTCTCGACAGGGGGGACCGGGGAGCTGTTTTTT. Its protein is CASSVSTGGTGELFF.

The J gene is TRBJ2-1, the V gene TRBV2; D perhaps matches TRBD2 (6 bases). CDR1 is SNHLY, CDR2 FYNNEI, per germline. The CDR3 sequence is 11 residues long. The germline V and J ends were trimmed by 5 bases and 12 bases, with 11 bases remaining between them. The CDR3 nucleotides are TGTGCCAGCAGTAGACGGGACTTGCAGTTCTTC. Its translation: CASSRRDLQFF.

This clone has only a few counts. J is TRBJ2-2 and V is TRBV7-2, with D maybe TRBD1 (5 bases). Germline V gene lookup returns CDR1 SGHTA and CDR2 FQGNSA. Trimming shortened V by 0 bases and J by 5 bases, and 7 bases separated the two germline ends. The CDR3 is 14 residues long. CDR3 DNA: TGTGCCAGCAGCTTAGCAGGACAAACCGGGGAGCTGTTTTTT. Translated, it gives CASSLAGQTGELFF.

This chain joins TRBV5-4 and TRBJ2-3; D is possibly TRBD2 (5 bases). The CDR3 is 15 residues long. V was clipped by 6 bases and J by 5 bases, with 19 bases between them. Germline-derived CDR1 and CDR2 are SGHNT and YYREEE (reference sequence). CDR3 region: CASTTPERAGDTQYF. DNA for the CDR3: TGTGCCAGCACCACCCCGGAGAGGGCTGGAGATACGCAGTATTTT.

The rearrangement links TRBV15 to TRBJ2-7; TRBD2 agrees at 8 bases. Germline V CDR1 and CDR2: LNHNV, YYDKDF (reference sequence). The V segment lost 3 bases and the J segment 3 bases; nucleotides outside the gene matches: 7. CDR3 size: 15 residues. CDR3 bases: TGTGCCACCAGCAGGCCTAGGACTAGCATCTACGAGCAGTACTTC. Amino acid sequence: CATSRPRTSIYEQYF. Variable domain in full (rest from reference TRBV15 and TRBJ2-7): DAMVIQNPRYQVTQFGKPVTLSCSQTLNHNVMYWYQQKSSQAPKLLFHYYDKDFNNEADTPDNFQSRRPNTSFCFLDIRSPGLGDTAMYLCATSRPRTSIYEQYFGPGTRLTVT.

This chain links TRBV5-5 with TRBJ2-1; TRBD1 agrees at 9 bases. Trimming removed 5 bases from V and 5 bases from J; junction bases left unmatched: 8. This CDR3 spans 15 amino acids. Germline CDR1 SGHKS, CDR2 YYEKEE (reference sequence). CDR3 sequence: CASSLNRGRHNEQFF. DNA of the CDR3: TGTGCCAGCAGTCTTAACAGGGGGCGCCACAATGAGCAGTTCTTC. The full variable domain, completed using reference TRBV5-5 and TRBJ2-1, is DAGVTQSPTHLIKTRGQQVTLRCSPISGHKSVSWYQQVLGQGPQFIFQYYEKEERGRGNFPDRFSARQFPNYSSELNVNALLLGDSALYLCASSLNRGRHNEQFFGPGTRLTVL.

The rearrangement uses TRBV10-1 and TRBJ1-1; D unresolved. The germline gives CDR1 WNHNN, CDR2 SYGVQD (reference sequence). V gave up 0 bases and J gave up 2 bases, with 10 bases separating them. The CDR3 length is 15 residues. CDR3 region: CASSESRRGNTEAFF. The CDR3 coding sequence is TGCGCCAGCAGTGAGTCGCGTCGGGGAAACACTGAAGCTTTCTTT.

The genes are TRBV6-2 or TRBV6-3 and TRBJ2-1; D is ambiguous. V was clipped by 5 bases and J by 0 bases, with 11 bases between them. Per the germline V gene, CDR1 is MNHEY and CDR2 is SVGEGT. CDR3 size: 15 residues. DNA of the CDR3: TGTGCCAGCAGTATAAGCGAGAGCTCCTACAATGAGCAGTTCTTC. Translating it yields CASSISESSYNEQFF.

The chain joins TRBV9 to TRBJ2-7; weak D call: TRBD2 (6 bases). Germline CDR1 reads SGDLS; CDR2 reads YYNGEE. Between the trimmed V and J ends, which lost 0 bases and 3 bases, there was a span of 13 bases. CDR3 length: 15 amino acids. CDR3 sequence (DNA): TGTGCCAGCAGCGTAGCTGCGGGAAGGGGCTACGAGCAGTACTTC. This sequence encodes CASSVAAGRGYEQYF.

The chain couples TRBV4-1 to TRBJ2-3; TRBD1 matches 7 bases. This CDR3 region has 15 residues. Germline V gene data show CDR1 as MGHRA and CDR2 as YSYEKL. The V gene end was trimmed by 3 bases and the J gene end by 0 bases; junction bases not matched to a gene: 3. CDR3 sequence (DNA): TGCGCCAGCAGCCACTCGGGACAGAGCACAGATACGCAGTATTTT. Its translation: CASSHSGQSTDTQYF.

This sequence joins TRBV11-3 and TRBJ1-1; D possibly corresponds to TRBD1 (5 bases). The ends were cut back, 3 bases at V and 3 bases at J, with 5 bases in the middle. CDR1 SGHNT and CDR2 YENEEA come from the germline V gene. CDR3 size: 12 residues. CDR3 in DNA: TGTGCCAGCAGCTTGGGGCACACTGAAGCTTTCTTT. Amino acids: CASSLGHTEAFF.

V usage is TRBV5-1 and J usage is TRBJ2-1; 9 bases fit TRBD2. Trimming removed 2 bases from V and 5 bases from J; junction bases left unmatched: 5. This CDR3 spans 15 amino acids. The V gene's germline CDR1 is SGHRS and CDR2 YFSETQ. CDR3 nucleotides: TGCGCCAGCAGCTTCAATAGCGGGGGTGACAATGAGCAGTTCTTC. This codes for CASSFNSGGDNEQFF.

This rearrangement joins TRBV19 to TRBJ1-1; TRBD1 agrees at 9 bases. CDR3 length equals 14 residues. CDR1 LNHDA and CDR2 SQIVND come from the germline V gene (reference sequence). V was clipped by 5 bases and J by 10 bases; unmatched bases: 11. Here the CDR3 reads CASSPRTGALGAFF. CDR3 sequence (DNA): TGTGCCAGTAGTCCTCGGACAGGGGCGCTGGGAGCTTTCTTT.

The CDR3 loop is CASSLLGASGRKAGELFF. CDR3 in DNA: TGTGCCAGCAGCCTTTTGGGGGCTAGCGGGAGGAAGGCCGGGGAGCTGTTTTTT. V is TRBV14 and J is TRBJ2-2, with 11 bases aligning to TRBD2. The V gene end was trimmed by 4 bases and the J gene end by 6 bases; junction bases not matched to a gene: 13. CDR1 is SGHDN, CDR2 FVKESK, per germline. The CDR3 totals 18 residues. Variable domain in full (rest from reference TRBV14 and TRBJ2-2): EAGVTQFPSHSVIEKGQTVTLRCDPISGHDNLYWYRRVMGKEIKFLLHFVKESKQDESGMPNNRFLAERTGGTYSTLKVQPAELEDSGVYFCASSLLGASGRKAGELFFGEGSRLTVL.

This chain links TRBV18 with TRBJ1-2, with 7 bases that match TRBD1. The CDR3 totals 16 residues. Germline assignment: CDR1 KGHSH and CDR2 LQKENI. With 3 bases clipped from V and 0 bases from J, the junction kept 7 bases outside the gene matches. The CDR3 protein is CASSPINRGSNYGYTF. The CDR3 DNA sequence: TGTGCCAGCTCACCCATAAACAGGGGATCTAACTATGGCTACACCTTC.

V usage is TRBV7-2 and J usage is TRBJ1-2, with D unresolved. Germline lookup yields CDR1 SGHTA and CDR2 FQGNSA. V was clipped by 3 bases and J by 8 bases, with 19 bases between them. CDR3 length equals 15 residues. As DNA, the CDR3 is TGTGCCAGCAGCTTTTCAAGCTCCGGAGCGGGGGGCTACACCTTC. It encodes CASSFSSSGAGGYTF.

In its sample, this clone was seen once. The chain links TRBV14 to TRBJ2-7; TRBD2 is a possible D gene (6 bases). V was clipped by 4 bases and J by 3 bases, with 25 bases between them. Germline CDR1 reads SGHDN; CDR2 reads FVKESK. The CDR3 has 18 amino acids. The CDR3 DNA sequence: TGTGCCAGCAGCCCCATAGCGGATATAACGGAAGACGACTACGAGCAGTACTTC. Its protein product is CASSPIADITEDDYEQYF.

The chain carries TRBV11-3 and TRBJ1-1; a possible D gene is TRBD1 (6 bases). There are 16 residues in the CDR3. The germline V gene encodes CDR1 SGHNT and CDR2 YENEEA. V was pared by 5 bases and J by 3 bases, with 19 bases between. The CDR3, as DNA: TGTGCCAGCAGCCGGGGGGCCTCCGCGGATGACACTGAAGCTTTCTTT. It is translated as CASSRGASADDTEAFF.

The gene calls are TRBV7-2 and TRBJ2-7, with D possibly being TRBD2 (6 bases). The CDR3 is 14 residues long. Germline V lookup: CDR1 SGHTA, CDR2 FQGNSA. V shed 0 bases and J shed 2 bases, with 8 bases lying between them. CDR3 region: CASSLAEGPYEQYF. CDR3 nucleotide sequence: TGTGCCAGCAGCTTAGCGGAGGGGCCCTACGAGCAGTACTTC.

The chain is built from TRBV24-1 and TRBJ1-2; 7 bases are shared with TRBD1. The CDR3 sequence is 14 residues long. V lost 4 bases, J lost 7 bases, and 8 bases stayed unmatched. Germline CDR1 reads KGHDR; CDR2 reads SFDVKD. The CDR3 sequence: CATSDPGQVLGYTF. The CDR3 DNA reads TGTGCCACCAGTGACCCCGGACAGGTTCTTGGCTACACCTTC.

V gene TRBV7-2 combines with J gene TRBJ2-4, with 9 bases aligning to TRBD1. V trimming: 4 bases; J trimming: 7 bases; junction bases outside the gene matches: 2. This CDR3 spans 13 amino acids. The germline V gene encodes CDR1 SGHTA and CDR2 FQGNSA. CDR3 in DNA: TGTGCCAGCAGCTCCGGACAGGGGAACATTCAGTACTTC. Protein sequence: CASSSGQGNIQYF.

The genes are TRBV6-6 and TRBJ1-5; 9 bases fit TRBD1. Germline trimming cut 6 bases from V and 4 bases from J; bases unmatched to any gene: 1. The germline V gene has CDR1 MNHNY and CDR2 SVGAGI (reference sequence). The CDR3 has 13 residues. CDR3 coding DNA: TGTGCCAGCAGAGGACAGGGGAATCAGCCCCAGCATTTT. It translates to CASRGQGNQPQHF.

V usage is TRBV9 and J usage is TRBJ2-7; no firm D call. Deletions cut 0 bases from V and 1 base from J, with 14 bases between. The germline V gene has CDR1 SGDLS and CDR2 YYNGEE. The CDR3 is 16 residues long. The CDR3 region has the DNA TGTGCCAGCAGCGTAGGGCCGGCAGGCCAGTCCTACGAGCAGTACTTC. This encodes CASSVGPAGQSYEQYF.